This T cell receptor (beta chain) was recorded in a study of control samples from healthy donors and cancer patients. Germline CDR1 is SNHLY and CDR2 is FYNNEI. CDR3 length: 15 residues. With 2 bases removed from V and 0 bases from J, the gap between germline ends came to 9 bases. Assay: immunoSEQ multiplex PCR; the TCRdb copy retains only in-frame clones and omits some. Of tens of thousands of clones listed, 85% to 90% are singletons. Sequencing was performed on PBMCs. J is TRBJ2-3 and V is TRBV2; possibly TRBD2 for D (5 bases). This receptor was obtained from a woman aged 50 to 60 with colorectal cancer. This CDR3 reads CASSELGGSTDTQYF. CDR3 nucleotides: TGTGCCAGCAGTGAATTAGGAGGAAGCACAGATACGCAGTATTTT.